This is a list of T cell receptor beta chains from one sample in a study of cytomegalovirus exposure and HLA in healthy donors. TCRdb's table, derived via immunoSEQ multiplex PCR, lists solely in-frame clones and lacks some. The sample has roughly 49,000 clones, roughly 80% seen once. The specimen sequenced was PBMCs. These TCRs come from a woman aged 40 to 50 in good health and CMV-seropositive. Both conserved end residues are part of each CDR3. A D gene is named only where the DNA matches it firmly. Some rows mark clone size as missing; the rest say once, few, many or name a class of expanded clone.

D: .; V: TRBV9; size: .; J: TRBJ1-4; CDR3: CASSVDQGTNEKLFF; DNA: TGTGCCAGCAGCGTAGACCAGGGAACTAATGAAAAACTGTTTTTT
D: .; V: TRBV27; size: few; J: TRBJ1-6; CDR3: CASSSLVAPLHF; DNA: TGTGCCAGCAGTTCACTCGTGGCACCCCTCCACTTT
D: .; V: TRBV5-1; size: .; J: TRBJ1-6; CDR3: CASSLDTRGGSPLHF; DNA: TGCGCCAGCAGCTTGGATACCAGGGGAGGGTCACCCCTCCACTTT
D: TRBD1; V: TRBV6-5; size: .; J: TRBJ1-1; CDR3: CASSSRQGEGTEAFF; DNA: TGTGCCAGCAGTTCCCGACAGGGGGAGGGGACTGAAGCTTTCTTT
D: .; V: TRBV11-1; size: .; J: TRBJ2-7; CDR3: CASSPTTRATYEQYF; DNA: TGTGCCAGCAGCCCTACCACTAGGGCCACCTACGAGCAGTACTTC
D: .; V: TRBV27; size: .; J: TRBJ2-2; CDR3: CASSYQGNTGELFF; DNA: TGTGCCAGCAGTTATCAGGGGAATACCGGGGAGCTGTTTTTT
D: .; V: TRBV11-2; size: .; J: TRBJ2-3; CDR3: CASSLDTGPDTQYF; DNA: TGTGCCAGCAGCTTAGACACAGGGCCAGATACGCAGTATTTT
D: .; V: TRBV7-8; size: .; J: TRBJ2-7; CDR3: CALRERVSSYEQYF; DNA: TGTGCCCTGCGTGAGCGCGTAAGCTCCTACGAGCAGTACTTC
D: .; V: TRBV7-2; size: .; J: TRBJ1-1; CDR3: CASSSTRPGTEAFF; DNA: TGTGCCAGCAGCTCGACCCGACCGGGAACTGAAGCTTTCTTT
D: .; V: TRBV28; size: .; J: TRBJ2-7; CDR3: CASSFIPREQYF; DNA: TGTGCCAGCAGTTTTATCCCTCGCGAGCAGTACTTC
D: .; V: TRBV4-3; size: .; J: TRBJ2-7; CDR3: CASSQDLALEQYF; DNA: TGCGCCAGCAGCCAAGACCTAGCCCTAGAGCAGTACTTC
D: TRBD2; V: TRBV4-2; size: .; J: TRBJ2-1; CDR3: CASSQDRLAGGLGNEQFF; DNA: TGTGCCAGCAGCCAAGATCGACTAGCGGGGGGGCTGGGTAATGAGCAGTTCTTC
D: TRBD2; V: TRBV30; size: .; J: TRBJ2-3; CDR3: CAWKYSGGVSDTQYF; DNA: TGTGCCTGGAAGTATAGCGGGGGGGTTTCAGATACGCAGTATTTT
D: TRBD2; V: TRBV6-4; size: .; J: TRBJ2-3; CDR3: CASSDSAGGAADTQYF; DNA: TGTGCCAGCAGTGACTCGGCCGGGGGGGCAGCAGATACGCAGTATTTT
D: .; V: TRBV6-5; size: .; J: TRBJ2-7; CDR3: CASSFQQGEGYEQYF; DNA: TGTGCCAGCAGTTTCCAACAGGGGGAGGGCTACGAGCAGTACTTC
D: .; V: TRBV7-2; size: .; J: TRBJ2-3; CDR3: CASSGQLNTDTQYF; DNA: TGTGCCAGCAGCGGACAGCTGAACACAGATACGCAGTATTTT
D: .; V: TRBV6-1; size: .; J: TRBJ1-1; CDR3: CAIKRVGANTEAFF; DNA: TGTGCCATCAAACGGGTGGGGGCAAACACTGAAGCTTTCTTT
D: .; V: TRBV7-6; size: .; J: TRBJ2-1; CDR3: CASSSNPGDEQFF; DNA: TGTGCCAGCAGCTCCAACCCGGGGGATGAGCAATTCTTC
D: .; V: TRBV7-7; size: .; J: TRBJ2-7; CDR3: CASSLDRGHEQYF; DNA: TGTGCCAGCAGCTTAGACCGAGGTCACGAGCAGTACTTC